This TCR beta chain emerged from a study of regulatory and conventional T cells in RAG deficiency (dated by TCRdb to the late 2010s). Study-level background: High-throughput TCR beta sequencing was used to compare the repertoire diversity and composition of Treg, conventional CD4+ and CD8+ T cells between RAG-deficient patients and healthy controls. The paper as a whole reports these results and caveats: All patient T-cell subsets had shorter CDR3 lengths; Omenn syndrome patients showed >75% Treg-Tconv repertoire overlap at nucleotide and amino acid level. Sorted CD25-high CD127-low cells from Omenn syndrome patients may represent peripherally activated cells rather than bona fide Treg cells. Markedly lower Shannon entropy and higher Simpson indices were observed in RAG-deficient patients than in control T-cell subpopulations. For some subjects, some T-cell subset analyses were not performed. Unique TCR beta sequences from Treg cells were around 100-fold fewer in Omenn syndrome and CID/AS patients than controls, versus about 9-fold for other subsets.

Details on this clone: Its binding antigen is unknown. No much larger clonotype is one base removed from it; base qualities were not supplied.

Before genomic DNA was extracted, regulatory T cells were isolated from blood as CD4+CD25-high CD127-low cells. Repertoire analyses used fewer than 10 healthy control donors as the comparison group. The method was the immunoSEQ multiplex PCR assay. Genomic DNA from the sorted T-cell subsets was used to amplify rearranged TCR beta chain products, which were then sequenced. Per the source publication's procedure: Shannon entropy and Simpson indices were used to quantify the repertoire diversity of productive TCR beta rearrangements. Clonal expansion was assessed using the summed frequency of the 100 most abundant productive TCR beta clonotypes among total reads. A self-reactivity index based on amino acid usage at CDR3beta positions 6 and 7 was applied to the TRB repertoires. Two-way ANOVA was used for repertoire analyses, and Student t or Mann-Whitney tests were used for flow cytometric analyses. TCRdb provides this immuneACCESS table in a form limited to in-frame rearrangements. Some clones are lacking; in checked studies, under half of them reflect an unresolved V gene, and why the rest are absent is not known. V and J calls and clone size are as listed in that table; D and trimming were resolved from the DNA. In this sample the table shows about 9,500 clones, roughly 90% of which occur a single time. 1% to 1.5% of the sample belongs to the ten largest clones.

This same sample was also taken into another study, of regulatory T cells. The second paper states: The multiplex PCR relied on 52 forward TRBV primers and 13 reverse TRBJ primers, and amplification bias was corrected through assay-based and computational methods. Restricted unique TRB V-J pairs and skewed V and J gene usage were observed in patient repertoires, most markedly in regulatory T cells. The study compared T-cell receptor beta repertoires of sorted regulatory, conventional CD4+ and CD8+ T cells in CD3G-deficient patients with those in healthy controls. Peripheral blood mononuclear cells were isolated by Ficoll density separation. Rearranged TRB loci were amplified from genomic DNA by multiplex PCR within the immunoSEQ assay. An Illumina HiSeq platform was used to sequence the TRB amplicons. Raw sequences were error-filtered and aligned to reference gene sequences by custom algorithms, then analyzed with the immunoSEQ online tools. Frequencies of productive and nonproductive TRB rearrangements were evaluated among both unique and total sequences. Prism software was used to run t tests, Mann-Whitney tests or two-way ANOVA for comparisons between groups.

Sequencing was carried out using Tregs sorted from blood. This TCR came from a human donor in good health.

The sequence in DNA is TGCGCCAGCAGCTTGTCTGTAGCTCAAGAGACCCAGTACTTC. It specifies CASSLSVAQETQYF. The V and J segments used are TRBV5-1 and TRBJ2-5; the D gene lacks a confident call. V is clipped by 1 base and J by 2 bases, and the sequence between their germline boundaries is 9 bases long. Including the terminal cysteine and phenylalanine, the CDR3 comprises 14 residues. The retained sequence is limited to the CDR3, 42 bases, with the frame set at the first base. Via the germline V gene, CDR1 is SGHRS and CDR2 YFSETQ.